This T cell receptor (beta chain) was sequenced in a study of OX40 agonist ivuxolimab in advanced cancers. As for the study in general: Dose-escalation subjects each had hepatocellular carcinoma, melanoma, renal cell or head and neck cancer.

Profiling relied on immunoSEQ multiplex PCR, and the TCRdb table lists in-frame clones only, not all of them. Of about 86,000 clones listed, around 90% are singletons. This CDR3 has 14 amino acids. Per the germline V gene, CDR1 is SQVTM and CDR2 is ANQGSEA. Trimming left V 4 bases short and J 4 bases short, with 13 bases between. Researchers took blood at baseline, on cycle 4 day 1, and on cycle 7 day 1. The receptor comes from an adult with an advanced solid tumor such as melanoma, head and neck, liver or kidney cancer. This chain links TRBV29-1 with TRBJ1-4, with D hard to call. The sample was CD4+ or CD8+ T cells sorted from blood, taken in a trial of the OX40 agonist ivuxolimab. The CDR3 sequence is CSVVRGADNEKLFF. Written as DNA, the CDR3 is TGCAGCGTTGTGAGAGGCGCGGATAATGAAAAACTGTTTTTT.